The entry below gives a single T cell receptor (beta chain) sequence along with its context. The antigen is unknown. This sample was included in a study of response to subunit inactivated influenza vaccine. Whole-study findings and limits: That few new T cells are recruited by each seasonal influenza vaccination was the authors' suggestion.

V was shortened by 3 bases and J by 2 bases, with 10 bases between the two germline ends. Germline loops: CDR1 DFQATT, CDR2 SNEGSKA (reference sequence). The CDR3 runs 14 residues. TCRdb ran MiXCR on the RT-PCR reads and lists one entry per CDR3 protein. The repertoire holds around 520,000 distinct CDR3 sequences, with around 25% as singletons. The origin of this receptor is a man between 50 and 59 years old who received an inactivated influenza vaccine. The source material was CD4+ T cells sorted from PBMCs, sampled less than 6 days after vaccination. This rearrangement joins TRBV20-1 to TRBJ2-2, with D possibly matching TRBD2 (6 bases). The CDR3 reads CSARGLRNTGELFF. CDR3 coding DNA: TGCAGTGCTAGGGGACTCCGAAACACCGGGGAGCTGTTTTTT.